Listed below are T cell receptor beta chains from one sample, sequenced in a study of blood T cell repertoires in COVID-19. Using immunoSEQ multiplex PCR, the repertoire was profiled, and TCRdb retains in-frame clones only, with some absent. Of 150,000 to 200,000 clones listed, approximately 80% are singletons. Material: peripheral blood. These receptors were taken from a human donor in a cohort sampled during active COVID-19. Both conserved end residues are part of each CDR3. D genes are given only for firm matches.

cdr3_aa v_call d_call
CSVVNTRGYGYTF TRBV29-1 -
CSVLIWGLAGILSYEQYF TRBV29-1 TRBD2
CASSLVSGHLYEQYF TRBV11-2 -
CASSPGPGGTEAFF TRBV18 -
CASSLRQGEKLFF TRBV7-9 TRBD1
CASSQDRGGLVSPLHF TRBV4-2 -
CASSQGPPTGGVSGYTF TRBV3-1/TRBV3-2 TRBD1
CASSYRRPGDTQYF TRBV6-2/TRBV6-3 -
CASSLNRGGSYEQYF TRBV5-5 -
CASSQVTGFSYEQYF TRBV4-3 -
CASSDQLAGGGNEQFF TRBV10-1 TRBD2
CASSPSQEFGYTF TRBV7-8 -
CASSQWDRDYEQYF TRBV3-1/TRBV3-2 TRBD1
CASNRPAGGTQPQHF TRBV28 -
CASSPPTGTGNEKLFF TRBV18 -
CASTRKGANEQFF TRBV19 TRBD1
CASSEASPEKLFF TRBV2 -
CASSGDRYEQYF TRBV11-2 TRBD1
CASSRTGIYTQYF TRBV12-3/TRBV12-4 -
CASSQELGGLIKLFF TRBV4-3 TRBD1
CASYPNTGKGTEAFF TRBV19 -
CASSYRRLGYTF TRBV6-7 -
CASAHGGAAEAFF TRBV27 -
CASSLGQGQETQYF TRBV11-3 TRBD1
CASTLGQGPTEAFF TRBV6-1 TRBD1
CASSQQTGDNYGYTF TRBV4-3 TRBD1
CASSLPMTGGSDTQYF TRBV5-4 TRBD2
CSVDSGTGDEKLFF TRBV29-1 TRBD1
CASNKGDKGPQHF TRBV19 -
CSADAAGYGNEQFF TRBV29-1 -
CASSVGSGETQYF TRBV9 -
CASSFGTGVKETQYF TRBV28 TRBD1
CAIDRGVSNQPQHF TRBV28 TRBD1
CASSLAGLFTDTQYF TRBV5-1 -
CASKGLGATNEKLFF TRBV5-1 -
CASSLAPVDTYEQYF TRBV11-2 -
CASSSGQSYGYTF TRBV9 -